Listed below are T cell receptor beta chains from one sample, sequenced in a study of cytotoxic CD8 clonotypes in ibrutinib-treated CLL. TCRdb's table, derived via immunoSEQ multiplex PCR, lists solely in-frame clones and lacks some. Of 20,000 or so clones detected, 74% appear once; the ten largest clones hold roughly 26%. This sample comprised PBMCs, obtained before ibrutinib treatment. These receptor sequences come from a human donor with chronic lymphocytic leukemia. Each CDR3 is given with its conserved first and last residue. The D gene is left open where the match is weak. The listing skips clone size in some rows; elsewhere it reads once, few, many or a size class.

v_gene	j_gene	d_gene	abundance	CDR3aa	CDR3nt
TRBV18	TRBJ2-1	NA	NA	CASSPLSDNEQFF	TGTGCCAGCTCACCGCTCAGTGACAATGAGCAGTTCTTC
TRBV2	TRBJ2-5	NA	NA	CASSAGGETQYF	TGTGCCAGCAGTGCAGGTGGAGAGACCCAGTACTTC
TRBV29-1	TRBJ2-5	NA	NA	CSVEGTHGRRETQYF	TGCAGCGTTGAGGGGACTCACGGGAGAAGAGAGACCCAGTACTTC
TRBV6-1	TRBJ2-3	TRBD1	NA	CASSDRGTGKILLF	TGTGCCAGCAGTGATCGTGGGACAGGGAAAATACTCCTTTTT
TRBV5-5	TRBJ2-7	NA	NA	CASSLRISRHEQYF	TGTGCCAGCAGCTTGAGGATCAGCAGGCACGAGCAGTACTTC
TRBV28	TRBJ2-7	NA	few	CASSPPPPGRFYEQYF	TGTGCCAGCAGTCCGCCCCCTCCGGGCCGGTTCTACGAGCAGTACTTC
TRBV5-4	TRBJ2-1	NA	NA	CASSLAGFNEQFF	TGTGCCAGCAGCTTGGCCGGGTTCAATGAGCAGTTCTTC
TRBV28	TRBJ1-5	NA	NA	CASSGGRGSWNQPQHF	TGTGCCAGCAGCGGCGGACGGGGCTCCTGGAACCAGCCCCAGCATTTT
TRBV19	TRBJ2-2	NA	NA	CASSMIAELTPAGELFF	TGTGCCAGTAGTATGATAGCGGAGCTCACTCCAGCCGGGGAGCTGTTTTTT
TRBV6-5	TRBJ2-3	NA	NA	CASSPRASTDTQYF	TGTGCCAGCAGCCCCCGCGCTAGCACAGATACGCAGTATTTT
TRBV6-6	TRBJ2-7	NA	NA	CASSYAQYEQYF	TGTGCCAGCAGTTACGCACAATACGAGCAGTACTTC
TRBV28	TRBJ2-1	NA	NA	CASSRHAGPPLNEQFF	TGTGCCAGCAGCCGCCACGCGGGACCGCCCTTGAATGAGCAGTTCTTC
TRBV11-2	TRBJ1-5	NA	NA	CASSLARVGGQPQHF	TGTGCCAGCAGCTTAGCGCGGGTGGGGGGACAGCCCCAGCATTTT
TRBV19	TRBJ2-2	NA	few	CASSGQANTGELFF	TGTGCCAGTAGTGGGCAGGCGAACACCGGGGAGCTGTTTTTT
TRBV4-1	TRBJ1-4	TRBD1	NA	CASSLLTGGILEKLFF	TGCGCCAGCAGCCTACTGACAGGGGGTATATTAGAAAAACTGTTTTTT
TRBV5-1	TRBJ2-7	NA	NA	CASSLAANSYEQYF	TGCGCCAGCAGCTTGGCTGCGAATTCCTACGAGCAGTACTTC
TRBV7-9	TRBJ1-1	NA	few	CASSFGNTEAFF	TGTGCCAGCAGCTTTGGGAACACTGAAGCTTTCTTT
TRBV30	TRBJ1-2	NA	NA	CAWSVEGTYGYTF	TGTGCCTGGAGTGTGGAGGGAACCTATGGCTACACCTTC
TRBV5-1	TRBJ2-2	TRBD1	medium-sized	CASSLVRTGGHTGELFF	TGCGCCAGCAGCTTGGTGCGGACAGGGGGCCACACCGGGGAGCTGTTTTTT
TRBV27	TRBJ1-1	NA	medium-sized	CASGTLVYTLRKGRHAEAFF	TGTGCCAGCGGCACCTTAGTGTATACGCTGCGGAAGGGTCGGCACGCTGAAGCTTTCTTT
TRBV2	TRBJ1-5	NA	few	CASQEDGNQPQHF	TGTGCCAGCCAGGAGGACGGGAATCAGCCCCAGCATTTT
TRBV7-2	TRBJ1-5	NA	once	CASSLVGGDQPQHF	TGTGCCAGCAGCTTAGTAGGAGGGGATCAGCCCCAGCATTTT
TRBV11-2	TRBJ2-7	TRBD2	NA	CASSPRGTRFLRENYEQYF	TGTGCCAGCAGCCCCCGGGGGACTAGGTTCCTGCGGGAGAACTACGAGCAGTACTTC
TRBV5-4	TRBJ2-3	NA	few	CASSLVPAGDTQYF	TGTGCCAGCAGCTTGGTTCCCGCTGGGGATACGCAGTATTTT
TRBV7-9	TRBJ2-7	NA	NA	CASSFSNSEQYF	TGTGCCAGCAGCTTTTCCAACTCCGAGCAGTACTTC
TRBV2	TRBJ1-3	TRBD1	NA	CASSERAGGRGNTIYF	TGTGCCAGCAGTGAACGGGCAGGGGGAAGAGGAAACACCATATATTTT
TRBV4-1	TRBJ1-2	NA	once	CASSQVVGPLGGYTF	TGCGCCAGCAGCCAAGTGGTTGGACCCCTGGGCGGCTACACCTTC
TRBV5-1	TRBJ1-1	NA	NA	CASSPTRGAIEAFF	TGCGCCAGCAGCCCCACCCGCGGGGCGATTGAAGCTTTCTTT
TRBV2	TRBJ1-2	TRBD1	NA	CASRQTGGARVGYTF	TGTGCCAGCAGACAGACAGGGGGCGCTCGGGTTGGCTACACCTTC
TRBV5-1	TRBJ2-3	TRBD2	NA	CASSSILAGGIFSSDTQYF	TGCGCCAGCAGTTCAATCCTAGCGGGAGGGATATTCTCTTCAGATACGCAGTATTTT
TRBV6-6	TRBJ2-6	NA	NA	CASSYSGVPGANILTF	TGTGCCAGCAGTTACTCCGGGGTTCCTGGGGCCAACATCCTGACTTTC
TRBV28	TRBJ2-1	NA	once	CASSLPAGDNEQFF	TGTGCCAGCAGCCTCCCAGCAGGGGACAATGAGCAGTTCTTC
TRBV27	TRBJ1-5	NA	NA	CASSFSPMLTGNQPQHF	TGTGCCAGCAGTTTTTCCCCAATGTTGACGGGAAATCAGCCCCAGCATTTT
TRBV28	TRBJ2-2	NA	NA	CAAGPQGFNTGELFF	TGTGCCGCCGGACCGCAGGGGTTTAACACCGGGGAGCTGTTTTTT
TRBV2	TRBJ1-4	NA	few	CASSANRGVAKKLFF	TGTGCCAGCAGCGCTAACAGAGGAGTAGCGAAAAAACTGTTTTTT
TRBV30	TRBJ1-1	NA	NA	CAWTPAGNTEAFF	TGTGCCTGGACCCCTGCGGGGAACACTGAAGCTTTCTTT
TRBV6-5	TRBJ2-5	NA	NA	CASYRAHQETQYF	TGTGCCAGCTATCGGGCCCACCAAGAGACCCAGTACTTC
TRBV15	TRBJ1-2	NA	few	CATSPRQGYTYGYTF	TGTGCCACCAGCCCGAGGCAGGGGTACACCTATGGCTACACCTTC
TRBV7-6	TRBJ1-1	TRBD1	few	CASSLSTGAAHTEAFF	TGTGCCAGCAGCTTATCGACAGGGGCCGCGCACACTGAAGCTTTCTTT
TRBV15	TRBJ2-3	TRBD2	NA	CATRLGGSTDTQYF	TGTGCCACCAGATTGGGGGGGAGCACAGATACGCAGTATTTT
TRBV6-6	TRBJ1-5	NA	NA	CASSDDSYSNQPQHF	TGTGCCAGCAGTGACGACAGCTATAGCAATCAGCCCCAGCATTTT
TRBV5-1	TRBJ2-5	NA	NA	CASSLGQEETQYF	TGCGCCAGCAGTCTAGGACAAGAAGAGACCCAGTACTTC
TRBV28	TRBJ2-2	TRBD1	once	CASSLWFSAGGIGGELFF	TGTGCCAGCAGTTTATGGTTTTCGGCAGGGGGAATCGGCGGGGAGCTGTTTTTT
TRBV23-1	TRBJ2-5	NA	NA	CASSQFRQEGFQETQYF	TGCGCCAGCAGTCAATTCCGCCAGGAGGGATTCCAAGAGACCCAGTACTTC
TRBV28	TRBJ1-4	NA	NA	CASSLRGTTNEKLFF	TGTGCCAGCAGTCTACGAGGAACAACTAATGAAAAACTGTTTTTT
TRBV5-5	TRBJ2-5	NA	NA	CASSFEPPGETQYF	TGTGCCAGCAGCTTTGAGCCCCCCGGGGAGACCCAGTACTTC